The following is a T cell receptor beta chain sequence with its context. Per the original data handling: Quantification of nucleated cells was approximated via reference gene primer amplification. The protocol was immunoSEQ multiplex PCR, while the TCRdb copy is restricted to in-frame clones and leaves out a portion. V, J and clone size are those of that table, while D and trimming were read from the DNA. The sample carries 160,000 or so clones, approximately 90% recorded once. The record originates from a study of blood T cell repertoires in COVID-19. Study background: Whether acute or convalescent, the COVID-19 samples came from the United States, Italy and Spain. PBMCs, B-cell-depleted T cells, or T cells were the source of the cDNA or gDNA that made up the material.

The sample consisted of peripheral blood. The receptor's source is a woman aged 50 to 65 with acute or convalescent COVID-19.

CDR3 DNA: TGTGCCAGCAGTTTACAGGGGGCTGGGGAGCAGTACTTC. Amino acids: CASSLQGAGEQYF. The chain couples TRBV12-3 or TRBV12-4 to TRBJ2-7; TRBD1 matches at 8 bases. The CDR3 totals 13 residues. The V gene end was trimmed by 2 bases and the J gene end by 7 bases; junction bases not matched to a gene: 4.